Listed here are 10 T cell receptor beta chains from one sample, sequenced in a study of cytomegalovirus exposure and HLA in healthy donors. 13 Jbeta primers and 60 Vbeta primers were used for the PCR. Produced via immunoSEQ multiplex PCR; TCRdb's table is partial and in-frame only. Altogether about 190,000 clones are present, 84% being singletons, with the ten largest covering about 0.25%. The source material was PBMCs. The receptors originated from a boy aged 5-17 years in good health and CMV-seronegative.

The chain joins TRBV7-2 to TRBJ2-7; 7 positions agree with TRBD2. The CDR3 is 16 residues long. V shed 5 bases and J 2 bases; nucleotides not matched to a gene: 12. The germline V gene has CDR1 SGHTA and CDR2 FQGNSA. The CDR3 nucleotides are TGTGCCAGCAGCCCTAGAGGGGCGGGGGATGCCTACGAGCAGTACTTC. This translates into CASSPRGAGDAYEQYF.

This chain links TRBV9 with TRBJ2-7, with 10 bases lining up with TRBD2. Germline CDR1 SGDLS, CDR2 YYNGEE. V lost 4 bases and J lost 6; bases outside the gene matches: 13. The CDR3 consists of 16 residues. CDR3 sequence reads: CASSSRGLAESSEQYF. The CDR3 nucleotides read TGTGCCAGCAGCTCTAGAGGACTAGCGGAGAGTAGCGAGCAGTACTTC. Full variable domain (remainder filled in from reference TRBV9 and TRBJ2-7): DSGVTQTPKHLITATGQRVTLRCSPRSGDLSVYWYQQSLDQGLQFLIQYYNGEERAKGNILERFSAQQFPDLHSELNLSSLELGDSALYFCASSSRGLAESSEQYFGPGTRLTVT.

V and J are TRBV7-2 and TRBJ1-1; 7 bases match TRBD1. The CDR3 runs to 12 residues. In germline, CDR1 is SGHTA, CDR2 FQGNSA. V dropped 5 bases and J dropped 5; count of bases not matched to a gene: 2. This CDR3 is CASSTQGTEAFF. CDR3 nucleotides: TGTGCCAGCAGCACACAGGGGACTGAAGCTTTCTTT.

The rearrangement links TRBV19 to TRBJ2-1; 7 bases fit TRBD2. V gave up 2 bases and J gave up 6 bases; unmatched junction bases: 7. The germline V gene has CDR1 LNHDA and CDR2 SQIVND (reference sequence). The CDR3 runs 15 residues. Here the CDR3 DNA reads TGTGCCAGTAGTATATTAGGCGGGAGAGGCAATGAGCAGTTCTTC. Translation gives CASSILGGRGNEQFF.

The chain carries TRBV9 and TRBJ2-1; TRBD2 is a possible D gene (5 bases). This CDR3 region has 15 residues. Trimming stripped 3 bases from V and 6 bases from J, with 16 bases between. CDR1 is SGDLS, CDR2 YYNGEE, per germline. The CDR3 coding sequence is TGTGCCAGCAGCGGACCCATGGACTTCTTCAATGAGCAGTTCTTC. Translation: CASSGPMDFFNEQFF.

The J gene is TRBJ2-1, the V gene TRBV28; 7 bases agree with TRBD1. The V gene's germline CDR1 is MDHEN and CDR2 SYDVKM. Germline trimming cut 6 bases from V and 5 bases from J; bases unmatched to any gene: 7. CDR3 length equals 14 residues. The CDR3 sequence: CASRPGTADNEQFF. In DNA form, the CDR3 reads TGTGCCAGCAGACCGGGGACAGCCGACAATGAGCAGTTCTTC.

A single count supports this clone. This sequence joins TRBV5-1 and TRBJ1-1; possible D gene TRBD1, 6 bases. V was clipped by 4 bases and J by 0 bases, with 22 bases between them. Germline V gene lookup returns CDR1 SGHRS and CDR2 YFSETQ. This CDR3 is built from 18 residues. CDR3 protein: CASSPRGGAGSLNTEAFF. CDR3 sequence (DNA): TGCGCCAGCAGCCCGAGGGGGGGGGCCGGGTCCCTGAACACTGAAGCTTTCTTT.

This chain uses TRBV15 with TRBJ2-5; a possible D gene is TRBD2 (5 bases). Germline lookup yields CDR1 LNHNV and CDR2 YYDKDF (reference sequence). This CDR3 is built from 16 residues. V lost 1 base and J 1 base, leaving 13 bases between the germline ends. The CDR3 here is CATSRVRAGGQETQYF. The CDR3 nucleotides are TGTGCCACCAGCAGAGTTAGGGCAGGAGGCCAAGAGACCCAGTACTTC.

V and J are TRBV6-5 and TRBJ2-7, with 10 bases that match TRBD1. After removal of 0 bases from V and 6 bases from J, the junction contained 5 bases not matched to a gene. Germline V gene lookup returns CDR1 MNHEY and CDR2 SVGAGI. The CDR3 extends over 15 amino acids. CDR3 in DNA: TGTGCCAGCAGTTACTCTCCCGGGACAGGGGCCGAGCAGTACTTC. This sequence encodes CASSYSPGTGAEQYF.

The count of this clone is one. The chain couples TRBV29-1 to TRBJ1-1; D not certain. The CDR3 length is 12 residues. V shed 4 bases and J shed 10 bases, with 16 bases lying between them. Germline V gene sequence: CDR1 SQVTM, CDR2 ANQGSEA. This CDR3 reads CSVGGPSGGAFF. As DNA, the CDR3 is TGCAGCGTTGGGGGTCCTAGCGGAGGAGCTTTCTTT.